This is a list of T cell receptor beta chains from one sample in a study of response to subunit inactivated influenza vaccine. TCRdb reprocessed the RT-PCR reads via MiXCR and lists one record per CDR3 protein. The sample has hundreds of thousands of distinct CDR3 sequences, roughly 15% seen once. This material consisted of PBMCs from blood, taken 14 to 15 days before vaccination. Every receptor here comes from a man between 45 and 60 years old who received an inactivated influenza vaccine. Each CDR3 is given with its conserved first and last residue. D genes are given only for firm matches. Clone sizes are given selectively: once, few, many, or a class where the clone is expanded.

j_gene | abundance | d_gene | v_gene | CDR3nt | CDR3aa
TRBJ2-5 | few | TRBD1 | TRBV9 | TGTGCCAGCAGCGTCGGGACAGTCCGAGAGACCCAGTACTTC | CASSVGTVRETQYF
TRBJ2-1 | many | - | TRBV15 | TGTGCCACCAGCAGAGAATTTGGGGAGCAGTTCTTC | CATSREFGEQFF
TRBJ2-1 | many | TRBD2 | TRBV7-2 | TGTGCCAGCAGCTTCGCACTCTTCGCTAGCGGGAGGAACAATGAGCAGTTCTTC | CASSFALFASGRNNEQFF
TRBJ2-7 | many | TRBD1 | TRBV12-3/TRBV12-4 | TGTGCCAGCAGTTTGGGGGTGGGACAGGGAAGCAACGAGCAGTACTTC | CASSLGVGQGSNEQYF
TRBJ2-4 | - | TRBD1 | TRBV7-2 | TGTGCCAGCAGCCTCAGGGACAGGGGATTTCAAAACATTCAGTACTTC | CASSLRDRGFQNIQYF
TRBJ1-4 | many | - | TRBV20-1 | TGCAGTGCTAGGAGGCAGATTAATGAAAAACTGTTTTTT | CSARRQINEKLFF
TRBJ1-1 | few | TRBD1 | TRBV6-1 | TGTGCCAGCAGTCAGACAGGGGACGGAGCCCTGGCAGCTTTCTTT | CASSQTGDGALAAFF
TRBJ2-2 | many | - | TRBV7-2 | TGTGCCAGCAGCTTAGTCAGGGCCGGCACCGGGGAGCTGTTTTTT | CASSLVRAGTGELFF
TRBJ2-7 | - | - | TRBV7-9 | TGTGCGTCATCGTGGGGCCACGAGCAGTACTTC | CASSWGHEQYF
TRBJ2-2 | few | - | TRBV9 | TGTGCCAGCAGCGTAGAGATAGCCAACACCGGGGAGCTGTTTTTT | CASSVEIANTGELFF
TRBJ2-7 | - | - | TRBV10-3 | TGTGCCATCAGGTCCCGGAGCTCCTACGAGCAGTACTTC | CAIRSRSSYEQYF
TRBJ2-1 | few | - | TRBV7-3 | TGTGCCAGCAGCTTAGGTCCGAGGGGGACTACCAATAAGCAGTTCTTC | CASSLGPRGTTNKQFF
TRBJ1-5 | few | - | TRBV30 | TGTGCCTGGAGTTCCCGATCACAGGGTAATCAGCCCCAGCATTTT | CAWSSRSQGNQPQHF
TRBJ2-3 | - | - | TRBV11-2 | TGTGCCAGCAGCTTGGAGGGTCAGGGCGCAGATACGCAGTATTTT | CASSLEGQGADTQYF
TRBJ2-1 | few | TRBD1 | TRBV6-5 | TGTGCCAGCAGTTACCGACAGGGATCTAACAATGAGCAGTTCTTC | CASSYRQGSNNEQFF
TRBJ2-7 | few | TRBD2 | TRBV20-1 | TGCAGTGCTAGTTTAGCGGGAAGGTACGAGCAGTACTTC | CSASLAGRYEQYF
TRBJ2-1 | few | - | TRBV5-1 | TGCGCCAGCAGCTTGGTGGGCTATTCCTACAATGAGCAGTTCTTC | CASSLVGYSYNEQFF
TRBJ2-3 | few | - | TRBV29-1 | TGCAGCGTTTTGCCGGCGGGGACAGATACGCAGTATTTT | CSVLPAGTDTQYF
TRBJ2-4 | - | - | TRBV4-2 | TGTGCCAGCAGCCTAAGCACCGGGCCCCAAAACATTCAGTACTTC | CASSLSTGPQNIQYF
TRBJ2-7 | - | TRBD1 | TRBV29-1 | TGCAGCGTTTGGACAGGGTACGAGCAGTACTTC | CSVWTGYEQYF
TRBJ2-5 | few | TRBD2 | TRBV5-1 | TGCGCCAGCAGCTGGACTAGGGCGGAGACCCAGTACTTC | CASSWTRAETQYF
TRBJ2-7 | many | - | TRBV12-3/TRBV12-4 | TGTGCCAGCAGTGTCGCCTTAGGACCGCTCTACGAGCAGTACTTC | CASSVALGPLYEQYF
TRBJ2-7 | many | TRBD2 | TRBV9 | TGTGCCAGCAGCGTAGCTAGCGGGAGGACCTACGAGCAGTACTTC | CASSVASGRTYEQYF
TRBJ1-1 | many | - | TRBV5-5 | TGTGCCAGCAGCTTGGAAGGACAGTTGAACACTGAAGCTTTCTTT | CASSLEGQLNTEAFF
TRBJ2-5 | few | - | TRBV20-1 | TGCAGTGCTAGAGATACCCCGGTGGAGACCCAGTACTTC | CSARDTPVETQYF
TRBJ1-2 | - | - | TRBV5-1 | TGCGCCAGCAGGGAAGGGAAGAACTATGGCTACACCTTC | CASREGKNYGYTF
TRBJ2-2 | few | - | TRBV28 | TGTGCCAGCAGTCTCCGAATAATTAGAACAGCGAACACCGGGGAGCTGTTTTTT | CASSLRIIRTANTGELFF
TRBJ2-5 | - | - | TRBV19 | TGTGCCAGTACTCCCGGGGGCAGCCAAGAGACCCAGTACTTC | CASTPGGSQETQYF
TRBJ1-5 | - | - | TRBV27 | TGTGCCAGCAGTCGCGAGGGTCTGGGTCAGCCCCAGCATTTT | CASSREGLGQPQHF
TRBJ1-5 | - | - | TRBV20-1 | TGCAGTGCTAGAGTTTTGGGTCAGCCCCAGCATTTT | CSARVLGQPQHF
TRBJ2-5 | - | - | TRBV20-1 | TGCAGTGCTCCAGGGGAGGAAGAGACCCAGTACTTC | CSAPGEEETQYF
TRBJ2-1 | few | TRBD1 | TRBV28 | TGTGCCAGCAGTCCGGACAGGGCGCAGTTCTTC | CASSPDRAQFF
TRBJ1-1 | few | - | TRBV25-1 | TGTGCCAGCAGTGCCCAGGGGAGGGGTACTGAAGCTTTCTTT | CASSAQGRGTEAFF
TRBJ2-5 | few | - | TRBV3-1 | TGTGCCAGCAGACGGACTCAAGAGACCCAGTACTTC | CASRRTQETQYF
TRBJ2-5 | - | TRBD2 | TRBV19 | TGTGCCAGTAGTATTGGCTCTAGCGGGGGTGAGACCCAGTACTTC | CASSIGSSGGETQYF
TRBJ2-1 | few | TRBD2 | TRBV28 | TGTGCCAGCAGACTCCTACTAGCGGGCTCCTACAATGAGCAGTTCTTC | CASRLLLAGSYNEQFF
TRBJ2-5 | - | - | TRBV10-3 | TGTGCCATCAGTGAGGAGCGAGCGTACCAAGAGACCCAGTACTTC | CAISEERAYQETQYF
TRBJ2-3 | few | - | TRBV4-1 | TGCGCCAGCAGCCAAATGGGCGCAGATACGCAGTATTTT | CASSQMGADTQYF
TRBJ2-5 | - | - | TRBV7-3 | TGTGCCAGCAGCTTAAAGGGATTCACAGGGGAGACCCAGTACTTC | CASSLKGFTGETQYF
TRBJ1-4 | many | - | TRBV15 | TGTGCCACCAGCAGAGAGGGGCCTATTCGGGGGAATGAAAAACTGTTTTTT | CATSREGPIRGNEKLFF
TRBJ2-3 | - | - | TRBV20-1 | TGCAGTGCTAGAGGACAAGCGGCTAGCACAGATACGCAGTATTTT | CSARGQAASTDTQYF
TRBJ2-1 | few | - | TRBV11-2 | TGTGCCAGCAGCTTAAAGCGGTTCACAGGGCGGGACAATGAGCAGTTCTTC | CASSLKRFTGRDNEQFF
TRBJ1-5 | few | - | TRBV6-2/TRBV6-3 | TGTGCCAGCAGTTACTCCCCAGGGGAGGCTCAGCCCCAGCATTTT | CASSYSPGEAQPQHF
TRBJ1-1 | few | - | TRBV29-1 | TGCAGCGTTGCAAAGGGCGTGCGAGAAGCTTTCTTT | CSVAKGVREAFF
TRBJ2-3 | - | - | TRBV3-1 | TGTGCCAGCAGCAAGAGGATAGGTGTTGCATATACGCAGTATTTT | CASSKRIGVAYTQYF
TRBJ2-1 | - | - | TRBV11-3 | TGTGCCAGCAGCTTAGCCTCAGGGCACAATGAGCAGTTCTTC | CASSLASGHNEQFF
TRBJ2-5 | few | - | TRBV18 | TGTGCCAGCTCACCCAACAGGGAAGAGACCCAGTACTTC | CASSPNREETQYF
TRBJ2-1 | few | - | TRBV2 | TGTGCCAGCAGTCGAGAAGCGGTGGAGCAGTTCTTC | CASSREAVEQFF
TRBJ2-1 | many | - | TRBV10-3 | TGTGCCATCACGGGGGACGAATGGGATGAGCAGTTCTTC | CAITGDEWDEQFF
TRBJ2-7 | few | - | TRBV6-6 | TGTGCCAGCTCGGGAGTTCCCCACGAGCAGTACTTC | CASSGVPHEQYF
TRBJ2-3 | many | - | TRBV7-6 | TGTGCCAGCAGCCCCCGCTCTGGTAGCAGCACAGATACGCAGTATTTT | CASSPRSGSSTDTQYF
TRBJ2-7 | few | - | TRBV7-6 | TGTGCCAGCAGCTTAGGCAGTGAGACATCCTACGAGCAGTACTTC | CASSLGSETSYEQYF
TRBJ1-4 | few | - | TRBV20-1 | TGCAGTGCTAGAGAATCTATGGGAACTAATGAAAAACTGTTTTTT | CSARESMGTNEKLFF
TRBJ2-7 | - | - | TRBV28 | TGTGCCAGCACGGACTACGAGCAGTACTTC | CASTDYEQYF
TRBJ1-4 | few | - | TRBV6-1 | TGTGCCAGCAGCCCGATCGGGGCAACTAATGAAAAACTGTTTTTT | CASSPIGATNEKLFF
TRBJ2-3 | many | TRBD2 | TRBV4-1 | TGCGCCAGCAGCCAAGCTAGCGGGGGTACAGATACGCAGTATTTT | CASSQASGGTDTQYF
TRBJ2-4 | few | - | TRBV28 | TGTGCCAGCAGTCCCCGGGCGGGTCGGGGTAAAAACATTCAGTACTTC | CASSPRAGRGKNIQYF